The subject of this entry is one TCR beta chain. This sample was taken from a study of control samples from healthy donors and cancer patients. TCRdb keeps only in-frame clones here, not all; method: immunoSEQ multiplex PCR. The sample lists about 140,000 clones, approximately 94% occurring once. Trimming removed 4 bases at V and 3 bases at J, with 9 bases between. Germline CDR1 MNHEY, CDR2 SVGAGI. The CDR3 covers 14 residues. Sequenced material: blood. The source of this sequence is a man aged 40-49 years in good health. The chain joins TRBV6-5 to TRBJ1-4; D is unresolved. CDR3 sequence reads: CASSLTYPNEKLFF. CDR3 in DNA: TGTGCCAGCAGTTTGACATATCCTAATGAAAAACTGTTTTTT.